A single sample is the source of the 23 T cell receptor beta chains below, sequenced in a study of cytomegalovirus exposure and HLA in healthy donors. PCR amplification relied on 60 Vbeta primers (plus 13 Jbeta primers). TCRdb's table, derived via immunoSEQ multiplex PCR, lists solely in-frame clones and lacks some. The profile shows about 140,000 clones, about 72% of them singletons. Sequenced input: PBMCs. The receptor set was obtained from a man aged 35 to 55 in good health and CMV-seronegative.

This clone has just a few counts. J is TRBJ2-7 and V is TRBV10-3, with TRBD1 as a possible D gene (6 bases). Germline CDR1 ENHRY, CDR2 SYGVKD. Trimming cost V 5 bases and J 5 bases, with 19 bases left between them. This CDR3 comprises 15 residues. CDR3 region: CAISRAPPQGNEQYF. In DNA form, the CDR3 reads TGTGCCATCAGTCGAGCTCCCCCACAGGGTAACGAGCAGTACTTC.

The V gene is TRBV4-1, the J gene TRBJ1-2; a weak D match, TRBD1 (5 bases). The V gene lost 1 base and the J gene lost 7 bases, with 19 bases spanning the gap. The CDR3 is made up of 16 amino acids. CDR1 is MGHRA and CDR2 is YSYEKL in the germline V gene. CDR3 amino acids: CASSQVAKSRVGGYTF. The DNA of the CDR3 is TGCGCCAGCAGCCAAGTCGCAAAGAGCAGGGTTGGTGGCTACACCTTC.

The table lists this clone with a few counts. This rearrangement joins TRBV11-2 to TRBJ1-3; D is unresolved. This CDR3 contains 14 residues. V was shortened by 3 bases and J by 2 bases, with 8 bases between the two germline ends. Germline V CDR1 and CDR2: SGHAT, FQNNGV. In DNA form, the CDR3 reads TGTGCCAGCAGCTTCGGGAGAGCTGGAAACACCATATATTTT. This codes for CASSFGRAGNTIYF. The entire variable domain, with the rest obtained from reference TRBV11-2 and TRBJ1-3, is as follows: EAGVAQSPRYKIIEKRQSVAFWCNPISGHATLYWYQQILGQGPKLLIQFQNNGVVDDSQLPKDRFSAERLKGVDSTLKIQPAKLEDSAVYLCASSFGRAGNTIYFGEGSWLTVV.

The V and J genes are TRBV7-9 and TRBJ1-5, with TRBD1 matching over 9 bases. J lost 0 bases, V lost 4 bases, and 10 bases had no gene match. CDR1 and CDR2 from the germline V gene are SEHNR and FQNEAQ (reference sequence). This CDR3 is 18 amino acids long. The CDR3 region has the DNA TGTGCCAGCAGCTCGGAGGGACAGGGCGGATTTAGCAATCAGCCCCAGCATTTT. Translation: CASSSEGQGGFSNQPQHF.

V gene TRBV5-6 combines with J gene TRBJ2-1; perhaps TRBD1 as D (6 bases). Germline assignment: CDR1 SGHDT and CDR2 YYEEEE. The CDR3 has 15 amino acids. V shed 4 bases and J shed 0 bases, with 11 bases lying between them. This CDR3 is CASSLGGYSYNEQFF. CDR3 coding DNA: TGTGCCAGCAGCCTTGGGGGCTACTCCTACAATGAGCAGTTCTTC.

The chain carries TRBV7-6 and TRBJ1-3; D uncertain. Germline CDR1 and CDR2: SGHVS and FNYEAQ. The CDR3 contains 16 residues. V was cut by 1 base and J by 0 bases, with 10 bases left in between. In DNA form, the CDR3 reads TGTGCCAGCAGCTTAGTTCCGGGAAGCTCTGGAAACACCATATATTTT. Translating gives CASSLVPGSSGNTIYF.

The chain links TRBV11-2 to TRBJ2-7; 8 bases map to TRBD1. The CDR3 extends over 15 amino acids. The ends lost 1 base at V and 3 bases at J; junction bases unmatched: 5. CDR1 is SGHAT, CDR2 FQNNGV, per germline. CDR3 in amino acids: CASSLAPTGVYEQYF. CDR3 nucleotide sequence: TGTGCCAGCAGCTTAGCTCCGACAGGGGTCTACGAGCAGTACTTC.

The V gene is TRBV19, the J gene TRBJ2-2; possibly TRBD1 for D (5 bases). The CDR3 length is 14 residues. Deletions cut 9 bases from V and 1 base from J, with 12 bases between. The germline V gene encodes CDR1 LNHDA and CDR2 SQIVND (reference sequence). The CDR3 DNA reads TGTGCCAGCAAAATAGGACAGAACACCGGGGAGCTGTTTTTT. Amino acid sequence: CASKIGQNTGELFF.

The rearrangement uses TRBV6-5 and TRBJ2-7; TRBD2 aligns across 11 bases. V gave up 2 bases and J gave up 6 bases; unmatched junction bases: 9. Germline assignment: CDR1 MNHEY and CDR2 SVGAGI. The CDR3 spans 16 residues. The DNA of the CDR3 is TGTGCCAGCAGTTACCGACCACTAGCGGGAGAGAGCGAGCAGTACTTC. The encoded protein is CASSYRPLAGESEQYF.

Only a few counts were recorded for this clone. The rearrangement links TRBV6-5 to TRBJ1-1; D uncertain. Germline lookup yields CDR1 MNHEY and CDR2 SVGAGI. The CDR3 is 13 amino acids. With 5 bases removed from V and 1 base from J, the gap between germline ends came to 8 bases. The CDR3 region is CASSVSENTEAFF. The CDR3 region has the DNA TGTGCCAGCAGTGTCTCAGAGAACACTGAAGCTTTCTTT.

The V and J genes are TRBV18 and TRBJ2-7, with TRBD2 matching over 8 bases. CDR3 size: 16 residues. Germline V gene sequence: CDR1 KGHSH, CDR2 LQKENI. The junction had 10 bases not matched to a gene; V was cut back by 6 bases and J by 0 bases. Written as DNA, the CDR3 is TGTGCCAGCTCGCCCACCGGGGGGGCTAGCTCCTACGAGCAGTACTTC. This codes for CASSPTGGASSYEQYF.

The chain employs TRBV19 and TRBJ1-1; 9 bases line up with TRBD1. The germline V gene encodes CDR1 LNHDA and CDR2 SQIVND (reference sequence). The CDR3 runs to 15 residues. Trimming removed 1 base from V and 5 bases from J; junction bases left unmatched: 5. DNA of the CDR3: TGTGCCAGTAGTATAGGGGACAGGGTGAGGACTGAAGCTTTCTTT. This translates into CASSIGDRVRTEAFF.

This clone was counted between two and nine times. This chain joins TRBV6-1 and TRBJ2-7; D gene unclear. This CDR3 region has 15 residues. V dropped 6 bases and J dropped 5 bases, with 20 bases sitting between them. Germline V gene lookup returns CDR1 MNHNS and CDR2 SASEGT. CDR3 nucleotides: TGTGCCAGCAGGCAAAGGCTAGGAAAGGTTGACGAGCAGTACTTC. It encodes CASRQRLGKVDEQYF.

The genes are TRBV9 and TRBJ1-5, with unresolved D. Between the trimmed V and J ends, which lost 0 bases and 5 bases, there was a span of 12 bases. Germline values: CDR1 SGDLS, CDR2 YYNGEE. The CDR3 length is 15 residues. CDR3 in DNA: TGTGCCAGCAGCGTAGGGTGGTCAAGAGATCAGCCCCAGCATTTT. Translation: CASSVGWSRDQPQHF.

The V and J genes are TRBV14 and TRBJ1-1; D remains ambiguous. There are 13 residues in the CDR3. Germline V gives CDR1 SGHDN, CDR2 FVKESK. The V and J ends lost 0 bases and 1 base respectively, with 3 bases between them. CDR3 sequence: CASSQERNTEAFF. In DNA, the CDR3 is TGTGCCAGCAGCCAAGAGAGGAACACTGAAGCTTTCTTT. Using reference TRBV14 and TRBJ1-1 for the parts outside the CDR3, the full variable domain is EAGVTQFPSHSVIEKGQTVTLRCDPISGHDNLYWYRRVMGKEIKFLLHFVKESKQDESGMPNNRFLAERTGGTYSTLKVQPAELEDSGVYFCASSQERNTEAFFGQGTRLTVV.

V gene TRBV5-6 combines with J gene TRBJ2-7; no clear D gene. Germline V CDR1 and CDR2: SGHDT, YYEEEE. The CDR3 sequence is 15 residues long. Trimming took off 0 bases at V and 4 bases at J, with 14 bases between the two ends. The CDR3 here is CASSLDAGGQYEQYF. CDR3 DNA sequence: TGTGCCAGCAGCTTGGACGCTGGTGGGCAGTACGAGCAGTACTTC.

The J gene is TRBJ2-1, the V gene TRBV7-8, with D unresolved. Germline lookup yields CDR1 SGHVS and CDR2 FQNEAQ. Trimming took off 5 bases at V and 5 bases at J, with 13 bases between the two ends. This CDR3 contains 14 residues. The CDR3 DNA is TGTGCCAGCAGCCCCCCTAAGTCCCACAATGAGCAGTTCTTC. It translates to CASSPPKSHNEQFF.

The chain's CDR3 is CAISSRVLAGNTGELFF. CDR3 DNA: TGTGCCATCAGTTCCAGGGTATTAGCGGGAAACACCGGGGAGCTGTTTTTT. The rearrangement uses TRBV10-3 and TRBJ2-2, with 8 bases matching TRBD2. Trimming cost V 5 bases and J 2 bases; bases outside gene matches: 10. Germline V gene sequence: CDR1 ENHRY, CDR2 SYGVKD. CDR3 size: 17 residues.

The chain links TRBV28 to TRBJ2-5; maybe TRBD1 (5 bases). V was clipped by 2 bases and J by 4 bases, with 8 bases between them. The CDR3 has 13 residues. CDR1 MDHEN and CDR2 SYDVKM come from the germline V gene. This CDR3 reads CASSLLRAETQYF. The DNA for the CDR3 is TGTGCCAGCAGTTTACTCAGGGCAGAGACCCAGTACTTC.

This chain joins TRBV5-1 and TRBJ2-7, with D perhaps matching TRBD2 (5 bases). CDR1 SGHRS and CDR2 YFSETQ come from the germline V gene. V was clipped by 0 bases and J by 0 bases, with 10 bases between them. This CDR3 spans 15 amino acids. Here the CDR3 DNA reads TGCGCCAGCAGCTTGGTTCCACTAGGCTCCTACGAGCAGTACTTC. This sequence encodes CASSLVPLGSYEQYF.

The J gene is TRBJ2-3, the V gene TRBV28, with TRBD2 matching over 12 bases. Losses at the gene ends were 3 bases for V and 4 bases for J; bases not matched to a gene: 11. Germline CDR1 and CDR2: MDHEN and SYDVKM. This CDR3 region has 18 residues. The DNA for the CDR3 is TGTGCCAGCAGTTTTCCGATCCTACTAGCGGGAGGTTCAGATACGCAGTATTTT. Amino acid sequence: CASSFPILLAGGSDTQYF.

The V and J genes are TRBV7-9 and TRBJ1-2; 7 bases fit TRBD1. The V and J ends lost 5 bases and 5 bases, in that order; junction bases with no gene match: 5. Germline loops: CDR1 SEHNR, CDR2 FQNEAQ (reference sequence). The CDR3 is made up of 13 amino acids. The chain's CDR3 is CASSQTGDYGYTF. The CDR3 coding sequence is TGTGCCAGCAGCCAAACAGGGGATTATGGCTACACCTTC. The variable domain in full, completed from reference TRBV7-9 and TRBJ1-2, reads DTGVSQNPRHKITKRGQNVTFRCDPISEHNRLYWYRQTLGQGPEFLTYFQNEAQLEKSRLLSDRFSAERPKGSFSTLEIQRTEQGDSAMYLCASSQTGDYGYTFGSGTRLTVV.

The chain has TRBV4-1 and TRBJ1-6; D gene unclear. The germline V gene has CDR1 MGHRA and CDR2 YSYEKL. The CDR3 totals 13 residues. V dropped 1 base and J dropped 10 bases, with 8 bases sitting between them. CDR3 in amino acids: CASSQGSVSPLHF. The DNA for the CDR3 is TGCGCCAGCAGCCAAGGCTCAGTATCACCCCTCCACTTT.